A single sample is the source of the 28 T cell receptor beta chains below, sequenced in a study of cytomegalovirus exposure and HLA in healthy donors. The PCR used 60 Vbeta and 13 Jbeta primers. Method: immunoSEQ multiplex PCR; TCRdb's copy keeps in-frame clones and lacks some. The data hold some 57,000 clones, with 89% observed a single time. Sequencing was done on a sample of PBMCs. The receptors derive from a man aged 30 to 45 in good health and CMV-seropositive.

This clone appeared a single time. The V call is TRBV10-3, the J call TRBJ2-7; D is perhaps TRBD2 (6 bases). Trimming left V 6 bases short and J 4 bases short, with 16 bases between. Germline V gives CDR1 ENHRY, CDR2 SYGVKD. The CDR3 runs to 14 residues. The CDR3 DNA follows: TGTGCCATCAGCGGCGGAGGGACGATATACGAGCAGTACTTC. It encodes CAISGGGTIYEQYF.

A few counts support this clone. This rearrangement joins TRBV5-4 to TRBJ2-7, with 7 nucleotides matching TRBD2. The CDR3 loop spans 14 amino acids. The junction had 6 bases not matched to a gene; V was cut back by 0 bases and J by 6 bases. Germline-derived CDR1 and CDR2 are SGHNT and YYREEE (reference sequence). In DNA, the CDR3 is TGTGCCAGCAGCTTGGTTGCGGGAGTAGGCGAGCAGTACTTC. Translation gives CASSLVAGVGEQYF.

This clone was seen a few times. The chain uses TRBV19 and TRBJ2-1; 14 positions agree with TRBD2. The J segment lost 8 bases and the V segment lost 1 base, leaving 7 bases of the junction unmatched. Germline CDR1 is LNHDA and CDR2 is SQIVND (reference sequence). The CDR3 runs to 17 residues. CDR3 DNA: TGTGCCAGTAGTATAGGACTAGCGGGAGGGGGGGCACATGAGCAGTTCTTC. This translates into CASSIGLAGGGAHEQFF.

The chain links TRBV4-1 to TRBJ2-2; a weak D match, TRBD2 (5 bases). This CDR3 comprises 16 residues. CDR1 MGHRA and CDR2 YSYEKL come from the germline V gene. Trimming left V 4 bases short and J 0 bases short, with 12 bases between. The CDR3 loop is CASSPKERSNTGELFF. The DNA of the CDR3 is TGCGCCAGCAGCCCCAAAGAGCGGTCGAACACCGGGGAGCTGTTTTTT.

The V call is TRBV2, the J call TRBJ2-3; D is possibly TRBD2 (6 bases). There are 13 residues in the CDR3. Germline CDR1 is SNHLY and CDR2 is FYNNEI. V was trimmed by 11 bases and J by 5 bases, leaving 17 bases between them. CDR3 protein: CAGTGLGGDTQYF. As DNA, the CDR3 is TGTGCCGGGACGGGCCTCGGGGGAGATACGCAGTATTTT.

The rearrangement links TRBV10-2 to TRBJ2-3; 11 positions agree with TRBD2. CDR3 length: 19 amino acids. The trim removed 2 bases at V and 1 base at J, leaving 11 bases unmatched. CDR1 WSHSY and CDR2 SAAADI come from the germline V gene. The CDR3 protein is CASSEGWTSGSHCTDTQYF. Written as DNA, the CDR3 is TGCGCCAGCAGTGAGGGGTGGACTAGCGGGTCACACTGCACAGATACGCAGTATTTT.

This chain connects TRBV4-1 to TRBJ2-2, with D maybe TRBD2 (6 bases). With 2 bases removed from V and 4 bases from J, the gap between germline ends came to 14 bases. The length of the CDR3 is 16 residues. Germline V CDR1 and CDR2: MGHRA, YSYEKL. The CDR3 protein is CASSQTGGSGTGELFF. As DNA, the CDR3 is TGCGCCAGCAGCCAAACCGGTGGTAGCGGCACCGGGGAGCTGTTTTTT.

The chain employs TRBV5-4 and TRBJ2-5; tentatively, D is TRBD1 (6 bases). The germline gives CDR1 SGHNT, CDR2 YYREEE (reference sequence). V was trimmed by 3 bases and J by 1 base, leaving 13 bases between them. This CDR3 is built from 15 residues. The CDR3 protein is CASSSTGRIQETQYF. In DNA, the CDR3 is TGTGCCAGCAGCTCGACAGGTAGGATCCAAGAGACCCAGTACTTC.

The chain employs TRBV30 and TRBJ2-6; TRBD2 might be the D (6 bases). This CDR3 comprises 17 residues. V dropped 2 bases and J dropped 0 bases, with 14 bases sitting between them. Germline values: CDR1 GTSNPN, CDR2 SVGIG (reference sequence). The CDR3 loop reads CAWSPKEGSSGANVLTF. DNA for the CDR3: TGTGCCTGGAGTCCCAAGGAGGGTTCCTCTGGGGCCAACGTCCTGACTTTC.

The chain employs TRBV18 and TRBJ2-7, with D tentatively TRBD1 (6 bases). The V end lost 1 base, the J end lost 0 bases, and 13 bases lay between the germline ends. The CDR3 covers 16 residues. Germline CDR1 and CDR2: KGHSH and LQKENI. The CDR3 DNA reads as TGTGCCAGCTCACCACGCCAGGGGCTAAGCTCCTACGAGCAGTACTTC. As protein: CASSPRQGLSSYEQYF.

The V call is TRBV4-2, the J call TRBJ1-1, with unresolved D. V lost 6 bases and J lost 1, with 18 bases in between. This CDR3 contains 16 residues. The germline V gene encodes CDR1 LGHNA and CDR2 YNFKEQ. For the CDR3, the DNA is TGTGCCAGCAGTCGCGACCACATACAGTCGAACACTGAAGCTTTCTTT. Translating it yields CASSRDHIQSNTEAFF.

This sequence joins TRBV5-1 and TRBJ1-2; TRBD1 matches 8 bases. CDR1 SGHRS and CDR2 YFSETQ come from the germline V gene. With V trimmed by 0 bases and J by 3 bases, 4 bases remained unmatched. The CDR3 consists of 15 residues. The CDR3 loop is CASSLGGQGYYGYTF. CDR3 nucleotide sequence: TGCGCCAGCAGCTTGGGAGGACAGGGCTACTATGGCTACACCTTC.

The rearrangement uses TRBV5-1 and TRBJ2-3, with 11 bases aligning to TRBD1. In germline, CDR1 is SGHRS, CDR2 YFSETQ. The CDR3 contains 14 residues. Trimming cost V 4 bases and J 5 bases; bases outside gene matches: 3. CDR3 bases: TGCGCCAGCAGCACGGACAGGGGGCTAGATACGCAGTATTTT. This codes for CASSTDRGLDTQYF.

The chain carries TRBV7-2 and TRBJ1-2; a weak D match, TRBD1 (6 bases). Per germline, CDR1 SGHTA and CDR2 FQGNSA. V was cut by 7 bases and J by 4 bases, with 16 bases left in between. The CDR3 runs 14 residues. The CDR3 DNA reads TGTGCCAGCACTCAGGGGACGGACCCCTATGGCTACACCTTC. It codes for CASTQGTDPYGYTF.

The rearrangement uses TRBV25-1 and TRBJ2-7, with 7 bases aligning to TRBD1. Unmatched junction bases numbered 3, after V lost 1 base and J lost 0 bases. Germline V lookup: CDR1 MGHDK, CDR2 SYGVNS. The CDR3 totals 15 residues. CDR3 protein: CASSESRGLSYEQYF. For the CDR3, the DNA is TGTGCCAGCAGTGAATCAAGGGGGCTCTCCTACGAGCAGTACTTC.

The rearrangement links TRBV29-1 to TRBJ1-4; 7 bases match TRBD1. Germline V gene data show CDR1 as SQVTM and CDR2 as ANQGSEA. V trimming: 6 bases; J trimming: 8 bases; junction bases outside the gene matches: 6. The CDR3 runs 12 residues. The CDR3 DNA reads as TGCAGCGTACGACAGGGTAGAGAAAAACTGTTTTTT. It specifies CSVRQGREKLFF.

Here the CDR3 reads CASSAGDRAVGNTIYF. In DNA, the CDR3 is TGTGCCAGCAGCGCAGGGGACAGGGCGGTTGGAAACACCATATATTTT. This rearrangement joins TRBV9 to TRBJ1-3; TRBD1 aligns across 9 bases. The germline gives CDR1 SGDLS, CDR2 YYNGEE. V was pared by 3 bases and J by 3 bases, with 7 bases of the junction left unmatched. The CDR3 has 16 amino acids.

V gene TRBV7-2 combines with J gene TRBJ2-7, with TRBD1 matching 10 bases. The CDR3 loop spans 14 amino acids. The germline V gene has CDR1 SGHTA and CDR2 FQGNSA. Trimming at V came to 3 bases and at J to 6 bases, leaving 5 bases not matched to a gene. The DNA for the CDR3 is TGTGCCAGCAGCTTGGGACAGGGGATACGCGAGCAGTACTTC. Its translation is CASSLGQGIREQYF.

V and J are TRBV28 and TRBJ1-2; D remains unclear. The V end lost 7 bases, the J end lost 2 bases, and 8 bases lay between the germline ends. Germline V gene lookup returns CDR1 MDHEN and CDR2 SYDVKM. CDR3 length: 12 amino acids. The CDR3 loop reads CASTDGNYGYTF. CDR3 nucleotides: TGTGCCAGCACTGACGGGAACTATGGCTACACCTTC.

The V and J genes are TRBV5-1 and TRBJ2-7, with D perhaps TRBD2 (7 bases). CDR1 SGHRS and CDR2 YFSETQ come from the germline V gene. Trimming took 1 base from V and 1 from J, leaving 15 bases between them. This CDR3 region has 16 residues. In nucleotides, the CDR3 is TGCGCCAGCAGCTTGATGGGGGGGCTGGGGTCCTACGAGCAGTACTTC. Translating it yields CASSLMGGLGSYEQYF.

V gene TRBV4-1 combines with J gene TRBJ2-3, with unresolved D. The CDR3 length is 13 residues. In germline, CDR1 is MGHRA, CDR2 YSYEKL. V lost 1 base and J lost 6, with 8 bases in between. Here the CDR3 reads CASSQGGFDTQYF. DNA of the CDR3: TGCGCCAGCAGCCAAGGAGGATTCGATACGCAGTATTTT.

J is TRBJ1-4 and V is TRBV18; 11 bases match TRBD1. The CDR3 covers 16 residues. In germline, CDR1 is KGHSH, CDR2 LQKENI. After removal of 3 bases from V and 8 bases from J, the junction contained 8 bases not matched to a gene. The CDR3 nucleotides are TGTGCCAGCTCACCGGACAGGGGGCGGATGGGAGAAAAACTGTTTTTT. This translates into CASSPDRGRMGEKLFF.

V gene TRBV7-6 combines with J gene TRBJ2-3, with TRBD2 matching 13 bases. CDR3 size: 16 residues. The V gene end was trimmed by 3 bases and the J gene end by 5 bases; junction bases not matched to a gene: 5. Germline V CDR1 and CDR2: SGHVS, FNYEAQ. CDR3 coding DNA: TGTGCCAGCAGCTTGGGACTAGCGGGACGGGGAGATACGCAGTATTTT. It codes for CASSLGLAGRGDTQYF.

This chain connects TRBV13 to TRBJ1-1; TRBD1 is a possible D gene (5 bases). The CDR3 runs 12 residues. The germline CDR1 and CDR2 sequences are PRHDT and FYEKMQ (reference sequence). Trimming left V 5 bases short and J 11 bases short, with 15 bases between. DNA of the CDR3: TGTGCCAGCAGCCGGGTGGGGCAGACGGCTTTCTTT. Protein sequence: CASSRVGQTAFF.

This clone was detected only a few times. This rearrangement joins TRBV6-1 to TRBJ2-7; 7 nucleotides align to TRBD2. CDR1 MNHNS and CDR2 SASEGT come from the germline V gene. With 2 bases clipped from V and 0 bases from J, the junction kept 4 bases outside the gene matches. This CDR3 is built from 15 residues. CDR3 region: CASSETGGSSYEQYF. The CDR3 DNA reads TGTGCCAGCAGTGAAACGGGCGGGAGCTCCTACGAGCAGTACTTC.

The chain joins TRBV7-2 to TRBJ1-5, with a tentative D call TRBD1 (5 bases). CDR3 length: 15 amino acids. The germline V gene encodes CDR1 SGHTA and CDR2 FQGNSA. Trimming shortened V by 2 bases and J by 3 bases, and 11 bases separated the two germline ends. CDR3 amino acids: CASSLTRVDNQPQHF. CDR3 coding DNA: TGTGCCAGCAGCTTAACCAGGGTAGACAATCAGCCCCAGCATTTT.

The CDR3 here is CASSLDREDEQYF. The DNA of the CDR3 is TGTGCCAGCAGCCTCGACAGGGAGGATGAGCAGTACTTC. This chain uses TRBV11-3 with TRBJ2-7; a weak D match, TRBD1 (7 bases). Trimming removed 5 bases at V and 7 bases at J, with 15 bases between. CDR1 and CDR2 (germline): SGHNT, YENEEA. The CDR3 has 13 amino acids.

The chain is built from TRBV7-2 and TRBJ1-2; D remains ambiguous. Germline CDR1 and CDR2: SGHTA and FQGNSA. Trimming took off 1 base at V and 5 bases at J, with 8 bases between the two ends. There are 13 residues in the CDR3. This CDR3 is CASSLGGRYGYTF. CDR3 coding DNA: TGTGCCAGCAGCTTAGGCGGGAGATATGGCTACACCTTC.